Listed here are 29 T cell receptor beta chains from one sample, sequenced in a study of spatial heterogeneity in lung cancer. The time point: blood at routine non-recurrence follow-up after resection. MiXCR, applied by TCRdb to the 5' RACE reads, yields one record per CDR3 protein. The table shows some 30,000 distinct CDR3 sequences, with less than 6.5% occurring only once. Sample: PBMCs, taken at follow-up. These receptors were taken from a female donor with early-stage non-small cell lung cancer.

This clonotype was counted many times. The chain recombines TRBV3-1 with TRBJ2-3, with TRBD1 matching 9 bases. J lost 4 bases, V lost 3 bases, and 5 bases had no gene match. Germline CDR1 is LGHDT and CDR2 is YNNKEL (reference sequence). The CDR3 totals 15 residues. The CDR3 protein is CASSHYRGPADTQYF. The CDR3 DNA sequence: TGTGCCAGCAGCCACTACAGGGGGCCCGCAGATACGCAGTATTTT.

This clonotype was observed a few times. V gene TRBV12-3 or TRBV12-4 combines with J gene TRBJ2-1; no reliable D call. The CDR3 runs to 10 residues. Between the trimmed V and J ends, which lost 2 bases and 8 bases, there was a span of 1 base. The CDR3 DNA sequence: TGTGCCAGCAGTTTATATGAGCAGTTCTTC. Translated: CASSLYEQFF.

This clonotype was observed a handful of times. The chain is built from TRBV27 and TRBJ2-5; the match to TRBD2 covers 8 bases. Germline V gives CDR1 MNHEY, CDR2 SMNVEV (reference sequence). The CDR3 extends over 16 amino acids. V was clipped by 5 bases and J by 0 bases; unmatched bases: 8. The CDR3 DNA follows: TGTGCCAGCAGTCGAGCGGGGGCCTCGTACCAAGAGACCCAGTACTTC. Translating gives CASSRAGASYQETQYF.

This chain uses TRBV4-3 with TRBJ2-7; TRBD2 aligns across 10 bases. Germline V gene data show CDR1 as LGHNA and CDR2 as YSLEER. This CDR3 is 15 amino acids long. V lost 1 base and J lost 3; bases outside the gene matches: 3. CDR3 in DNA: TGCGCCAGCAGCCAAGCGATAGCGGGAGGCTACGAGCAGTACTTC. It is translated as CASSQAIAGGYEQYF.

The table lists this clonotype with a few counts. The genes are TRBV12-5 and TRBJ2-6; no reliable D call. V was clipped by 0 bases and J by 1 base, with 4 bases between them. In germline, CDR1 is LGHNT, CDR2 FRNRAP. The CDR3 sequence is 15 residues long. This CDR3 is CASGLVASGANVLTF. In DNA form, the CDR3 reads TGTGCTAGTGGTTTGGTAGCTTCTGGGGCCAACGTCCTGACTTTC. Looking up the rest from reference TRBV12-5 and TRBJ2-6 gives the full variable domain: DARVTQTPRHKVTEMGQEVTMRCQPILGHNTVFWYRQTMMQGLELLAYFRNRAPLDDSGMPKDRFSAEMPDATLATLKIQPSEPRDSAVYFCASGLVASGANVLTFGAGSRLTVL.

The table lists this clonotype with many counts. The chain combines TRBV9 with TRBJ2-3, with TRBD2 matching over 7 bases. The ends lost 4 bases at V and 6 bases at J; junction bases unmatched: 11. This CDR3 contains 15 residues. Germline V gene sequence: CDR1 SGDLS, CDR2 YYNGEE. The CDR3 nucleotides are TGTGCCAGCAGCCCCGGGACTACTATTTTCGATACGCAGTATTTT. Translating gives CASSPGTTIFDTQYF.

This chain links TRBV7-9 with TRBJ2-6; a possible D gene is TRBD2 (5 bases). The germline gives CDR1 SEHNR, CDR2 FQNEAQ (reference sequence). The CDR3 has 16 residues. Trimming left V 5 bases short and J 0 bases short, with 11 bases between. The CDR3 loop reads CASSPGLGSGANVLTF. The CDR3 DNA sequence: TGTGCCAGCAGCCCTGGACTGGGCTCTGGGGCCAACGTCCTGACTTTC.

This clonotype rates as medium-sized. The J gene is TRBJ2-3, the V gene TRBV9; perhaps TRBD2 as D (6 bases). CDR1 and CDR2 (germline): SGDLS, YYNGEE. Trimming removed 1 base from V and 2 bases from J, with 11 bases in between. The CDR3 has 15 amino acids. This chain's CDR3 is CASSVSAGLTDTQYF. As DNA, the CDR3 is TGTGCCAGCAGCGTAAGTGCGGGGCTCACAGATACGCAGTATTTT. The full variable domain, its missing parts supplied by reference TRBV9 and TRBJ2-3, is DSGVTQTPKHLITATGQRVTLRCSPRSGDLSVYWYQQSLDQGLQFLIQYYNGEERAKGNILERFSAQQFPDLHSELNLSSLELGDSALYFCASSVSAGLTDTQYFGPGTRLTVL.

This clonotype was found a few times. The chain couples TRBV7-3 to TRBJ2-3; 11 nucleotides align to TRBD2. Germline CDR1 SGHTA, CDR2 FQGTGA. The CDR3 length is 17 residues. The V segment lost 2 bases and the J segment 6 bases; nucleotides outside the gene matches: 10. The CDR3, as DNA: TGTGCCAGCAGCTTATCGGGTAGCGGGAGGGCCTGGGATACGCAGTATTTT. Translated, it gives CASSLSGSGRAWDTQYF. Supplemented by reference TRBV7-3 and TRBJ2-3, the full variable domain reads GAGVSQTPSNKVTEKGKYVELRCDPISGHTALYWYRQSLGQGPEFLIYFQGTGAADDSGLPNDRFFAVRPEGSVSTLKIQRTERGDSAVYLCASSLSGSGRAWDTQYFGPGTRLTVL.

This clonotype was recorded a few times. The V gene is TRBV9, the J gene TRBJ2-7; no reliable D call. The CDR3 contains 15 residues. V lost 4 bases, J lost 0 bases, and 14 bases lay in between. CDR1 is SGDLS, CDR2 YYNGEE, per germline. The CDR3 sequence is CASSSQDQSSYEQYF. The CDR3 region has the DNA TGTGCCAGCAGCTCCCAAGACCAAAGCTCCTACGAGCAGTACTTC.

This clonotype has a count of ten or more. The V gene is TRBV5-4, the J gene TRBJ2-3, with 7 bases lining up with TRBD2. Germline-derived CDR1 and CDR2 are SGHNT and YYREEE (reference sequence). The trim removed 2 bases at V and 2 bases at J, leaving 8 bases unmatched. This CDR3 has 16 amino acids. The CDR3 reads CASSFVGTKNTDTQYF. In DNA form, the CDR3 reads TGTGCCAGCAGCTTCGTCGGGACTAAAAACACAGATACGCAGTATTTT. The variable domain in full, with the rest retrieved from reference TRBV5-4 and TRBJ2-3, is ETGVTQSPTHLIKTRGQQVTLRCSSQSGHNTVSWYQQALGQGPQFIFQYYREEENGRGNFPPRFSGLQFPNYSSELNVNALELDDSALYLCASSFVGTKNTDTQYFGPGTRLTVL.

This clonotype was detected many times. The gene calls are TRBV6-2 or TRBV6-3 and TRBJ2-1; TRBD2 might be the D (5 bases). CDR3 length: 15 amino acids. The germline V and J ends were trimmed by 5 bases and 0 bases, with 11 bases remaining between them. CDR1 is MNHEY, CDR2 SVGEGT, per germline. CDR3 loop: CASSQDYFSYNEQFF. In nucleotides, the CDR3 is TGTGCCAGCAGTCAAGACTACTTCTCCTACAATGAGCAGTTCTTC.

This clonotype was counted at least ten times. This chain uses TRBV5-5 with TRBJ1-2; 7 bases fit TRBD1. Per germline, CDR1 SGHKS and CDR2 YYEKEE (reference sequence). The V and J ends lost 0 bases and 4 bases, in that order; junction bases with no gene match: 3. CDR3 length: 14 residues. The CDR3 DNA follows: TGTGCCAGCAGCTTGGAGGGGGCAAGCTATGGCTACACCTTC. Translated, it gives CASSLEGASYGYTF. Filled out from reference TRBV5-5 and TRBJ1-2, the complete variable domain reads DAGVTQSPTHLIKTRGQQVTLRCSPISGHKSVSWYQQVLGQGPQFIFQYYEKEERGRGNFPDRFSARQFPNYSSELNVNALLLGDSALYLCASSLEGASYGYTFGSGTRLTVV.

By share, this clonotype ranks as medium-sized (0.01 to 0.1%). The J gene is TRBJ2-3, the V gene TRBV15; D perhaps matches TRBD2 (6 bases). Trimming left V 8 bases short and J 1 base short, with 13 bases between. Germline V gene lookup returns CDR1 LNHNV and CDR2 YYDKDF (reference sequence). The CDR3 has 14 residues. The DNA for the CDR3 is TGTGCCACCCGCGGAGGGTGGGGCACAGATACGCAGTATTTT. Encoded protein: CATRGGWGTDTQYF.

This clonotype was counted ten times or more. The gene calls are TRBV6-5 and TRBJ2-7; TRBD2 matches 11 bases. The CDR3 has 15 residues. Trimming took 6 bases from V and 2 from J; bases not matched to a gene: 6. Germline values: CDR1 MNHEY, CDR2 SVGAGI. The CDR3 DNA reads as TGTGCCAGCAGCAAAGGACTAGCGGGTGCCTACGAGCAGTACTTC. Its translation: CASSKGLAGAYEQYF.

Judged by abundance, this clonotype is medium-sized. The V and J genes are TRBV29-1 and TRBJ2-1; TRBD2 matches 7 bases. CDR1 is SQVTM, CDR2 ANQGSEA, per germline. V shed 1 base, J shed 4 bases, and the junction held 4 bases outside the gene matches. CDR3 length: 14 residues. CDR3 in DNA: TGCAGCGTTGAAGCGCCCGGGGGGTACAATGAGCAGTTCTTC. Translating it yields CSVEAPGGYNEQFF.

This chain connects TRBV6-5 to TRBJ2-5; tentatively, D is TRBD2 (6 bases). The germline V gene encodes CDR1 MNHEY and CDR2 SVGAGI. V was clipped by 2 bases and J by 4 bases, with 17 bases between them. The CDR3 consists of 16 residues. In DNA, the CDR3 is TGTGCCAGCAGTTACGGTGGCGGGACCCGGCGAGAGACCCAGTACTTC. The encoded protein is CASSYGGGTRRETQYF.

This clonotype was observed many times. The V call is TRBV9, the J call TRBJ2-1; possibly TRBD1 for D (7 bases). The length of the CDR3 is 16 residues. Trimming removed 2 bases from V and 4 bases from J, with 16 bases in between. CDR1 and CDR2 (germline): SGDLS, YYNGEE. As DNA, the CDR3 is TGTGCCAGCAGCGTCGCGGGACAGCGAGGGTACAATGAGCAGTTCTTC. Translating gives CASSVAGQRGYNEQFF.

This clonotype showed up many times. The chain uses TRBV7-8 and TRBJ2-3, with a possible D match to TRBD1 (6 bases). V gave up 5 bases and J gave up 3 bases, with 15 bases separating them. Germline V gene sequence: CDR1 SGHVS, CDR2 FQNEAQ. The CDR3 extends over 15 amino acids. CDR3 coding DNA: TGTGCCAGCAGCACGCCAGGGGTAGGAACAGATACGCAGTATTTT. This encodes CASSTPGVGTDTQYF.

This clonotype was observed many times. The rearrangement joins TRBV4-3 to TRBJ2-5; 14 bases map to TRBD2. Germline lookup yields CDR1 LGHNA and CDR2 YSLEER. The CDR3 has 17 amino acids. V was pared by 5 bases and J by 6 bases, with 11 bases of the junction left unmatched. The CDR3 sequence is CASSGISTSGGAQTQYF. Written as DNA, the CDR3 is TGCGCCAGCAGCGGGATCTCGACTAGCGGGGGGGCACAGACCCAGTACTTC.

This clonotype was detected many times. The genes are TRBV6-5 and TRBJ2-5, with TRBD2 matching over 11 bases. The trim removed 6 bases at V and 1 base at J, leaving 13 bases unmatched. The CDR3 runs to 18 residues. The V gene's germline CDR1 is MNHEY and CDR2 SVGAGI. CDR3 coding DNA: TGTGCCAGCAGGGAAGGGATAACTAGCGGGAGTATCCAAGAGACCCAGTACTTC. This codes for CASREGITSGSIQETQYF.

The V call is TRBV18, the J call TRBJ2-3; D may be TRBD2 (5 bases). CDR3 length: 14 residues. V dropped 2 bases and J dropped 9 bases, with 15 bases sitting between them. CDR1 KGHSH and CDR2 LQKENI come from the germline V gene. In nucleotides, the CDR3 is TGTGCCAGCTCACCAAACGAGGGTGCCGGGACGCAGTATTTT. Amino acids: CASSPNEGAGTQYF.

The table lists this clonotype with many counts. The chain joins TRBV30 to TRBJ1-1; D unclear. Trimming left V 2 bases short and J 9 bases short, with 7 bases between. Germline V CDR1 and CDR2: GTSNPN, SVGIG (reference sequence). This CDR3 comprises 10 residues. The CDR3 DNA reads TGTGCCTGGAGTTTTGAGAAAGCTTTCTTT. It yields the protein CAWSFEKAFF.

V and J are TRBV10-3 and TRBJ2-7; 9 nucleotides agree with TRBD1. The trim removed 4 bases at V and 3 bases at J, leaving 7 bases unmatched. Germline CDR1 ENHRY, CDR2 SYGVKD. There are 15 residues in the CDR3. CDR3 DNA: TGTGCCATCAGTGGCCGGGACAGGGACCTCTACGAGCAGTACTTC. The encoded protein is CAISGRDRDLYEQYF.

This clonotype has at least ten counts. This sequence joins TRBV20-1 and TRBJ2-3; D possibly corresponds to TRBD2 (6 bases). This CDR3 has 13 residues. Germline values: CDR1 DFQATT, CDR2 SNEGSKA (reference sequence). V dropped 3 bases and J dropped 0 bases, with 7 bases sitting between them. CDR3 sequence: CSARDYSTDTQYF. CDR3 nucleotides: TGCAGTGCTAGGGACTACAGCACAGATACGCAGTATTTT.

At least ten counts were recorded for this clonotype. V usage is TRBV29-1 and J usage is TRBJ2-5; tentatively, D is TRBD1 or TRBD2 (5 bases each). The germline V and J ends were trimmed by 7 bases and 9 bases, with 18 bases remaining between them. Germline CDR1 and CDR2: SQVTM and ANQGSEA. CDR3 size: 12 residues. The CDR3 loop is CSEEDGTGAQYF. The CDR3 DNA is TGCAGCGAAGAGGACGGGACCGGGGCCCAGTACTTC.

This clonotype occurred many times. This chain's CDR3 is CSATGTGASYEQYF. The CDR3 nucleotides read TGCAGTGCAACCGGGACAGGGGCCTCCTACGAGCAGTACTTC. The J gene is TRBJ2-7, the V gene TRBV20-1, with 10 bases that match TRBD1. CDR1 is DFQATT and CDR2 is SNEGSKA in the germline V gene (reference sequence). The CDR3 contains 14 residues. V lost 6 bases to trimming and J lost 0 bases; unmatched junction nucleotides: 5.

This clonotype is medium-sized in the sample. This chain uses TRBV6-2 or TRBV6-3 with TRBJ2-5; D call uncertain. The CDR3 has 12 residues. The germline V and J ends were trimmed by 5 bases and 2 bases, with 6 bases remaining between them. Germline V gene lookup returns CDR1 MNHEY and CDR2 SVGEGT. CDR3 in amino acids: CASSNLQETQYF. The DNA for the CDR3 is TGTGCCAGCAGTAACCTGCAAGAGACCCAGTACTTC.

The chain couples TRBV6-5 to TRBJ1-3; D is ambiguous. The germline V gene has CDR1 MNHEY and CDR2 SVGAGI. The CDR3 is made up of 17 amino acids. Trimming pared 0 bases from V and 4 bases from J, leaving 16 bases between. The CDR3 DNA reads as TGTGCCAGCAGTTACTCGCCCCCCTTAGTCCCCGGAAACACCATATATTTT. Translating it yields CASSYSPPLVPGNTIYF.